A single sample gave rise to the 23 T cell receptor beta chains below, sequenced in a study of T-cell reconstitution after alpha-beta-depleted transplantation in children. A TCRbeta library incorporating unique molecular identifiers was prepared. MiXCR was run by TCRdb on the PCR reads, yielding one entry per CDR3 protein. The table includes around 960,000 distinct CDR3 sequences, roughly 29% detected once. Sequencing was performed on PBMCs, mostly from graft donor cells, taken 360 days after TCRalphabeta/CD19-depleted stem cell transplant. Source of these receptors: a boy less than two years old who had a stem cell transplant for SCID, so the T cells may come from the graft donor.

Many counts were recorded for this clonotype. The chain uses TRBV20-1 and TRBJ2-7, with D tentatively TRBD2 (5 bases). Per germline, CDR1 DFQATT and CDR2 SNEGSKA (reference sequence). V lost 7 bases, J lost 3 bases, and 13 bases lay in between. CDR3 length: 12 amino acids. CDR3 coding DNA: TGCAGTGTCACTCCAGACTACTACGAGCAGTACTTC. Translation: CSVTPDYYEQYF.

This clonotype was observed a handful of times. The chain couples TRBV4-1 to TRBJ2-2; a possible D gene is TRBD1 (5 bases). Germline-derived CDR1 and CDR2 are MGHRA and YSYEKL. The CDR3 extends over 21 amino acids. V was cut by 4 bases and J by 0 bases, with 27 bases left in between. The CDR3 loop is CASSPREWVWPGPPNTGELFF. The CDR3, as DNA: TGCGCCAGCAGCCCAAGAGAGTGGGTTTGGCCAGGGCCCCCGAACACCGGGGAGCTGTTTTTT.

This clonotype has at least ten counts. The CDR3 sequence is CASSPGRRETQYF. The CDR3 region has the DNA TGTGCCAGCAGTCCGGGGAGGCGGGAGACCCAGTACTTC. The genes are TRBV12-3 or TRBV12-4 and TRBJ2-5, with a weak D call TRBD2 (6 bases). The CDR3 has 13 amino acids. With 5 bases removed from V and 5 bases from J, the gap between germline ends came to 12 bases.

The gene calls are TRBV6-2 or TRBV6-3 and TRBJ2-2, with TRBD2 identical over 9 bases. The germline V gene encodes CDR1 MNHEY and CDR2 SVGEGT. The CDR3 is 17 amino acids. Trimming removed 5 bases from V and 2 bases from J; junction bases left unmatched: 9. CDR3 region: CASSTGLALLNTGELFF. CDR3 nucleotide sequence: TGTGCCAGCAGTACGGGACTAGCCTTGCTTAACACCGGGGAGCTGTTTTTT.

This clonotype was recorded a few times. The chain recombines TRBV20-1 with TRBJ2-7; D perhaps matches TRBD2 (5 bases). The V end was cut by 1 base, the J end by 7 bases, with 8 bases between. CDR1 and CDR2 (germline): DFQATT, SNEGSKA (reference sequence). The CDR3 loop spans 11 amino acids. The DNA of the CDR3 is TGCAGTGCTAGAGGTACGGGGGAGCAGTACTTC. Its translation: CSARGTGEQYF.

This clonotype turned up a few times. The V and J genes are TRBV6-4 and TRBJ1-1; D perhaps matches TRBD1 (6 bases). Trimming took 6 bases from V and 0 from J, leaving 20 bases between them. The CDR3 totals 17 residues. Germline CDR1 is MRHNA and CDR2 is SNTAGT. CDR3 nucleotide sequence: TGTGCCAGCAGCTCGGGGGCGGGGAGGGGGTTGAACACTGAAGCTTTCTTT. Its translation is CASSSGAGRGLNTEAFF.

This chain connects TRBV10-3 to TRBJ2-1, with D perhaps matching TRBD1 or TRBD2 (5 bases each). The length of the CDR3 is 15 residues. Looked up from germline, CDR1 is ENHRY and CDR2 is SYGVKD. Trimming cost V 0 bases and J 9 bases, with 15 bases left between them. The DNA of the CDR3 is TGTGCCATCAGTGAGTCTGCGAGGGGAAGGAGTGAGCAGTTCTTC. Translated, it gives CAISESARGRSEQFF.

This clonotype was recorded at least ten times. The V gene is TRBV7-2, the J gene TRBJ2-1; D uncertain. Germline V lookup: CDR1 SGHTA, CDR2 FQGNSA. V was trimmed by 7 bases and J by 9 bases, leaving 19 bases between them. This CDR3 spans 14 amino acids. In nucleotides, the CDR3 is TGTGCCAGCATCGATTCCCCGGATTTAGGTGAGCAGTTCTTC. Residues: CASIDSPDLGEQFF.

A few counts support this clonotype. The chain links TRBV12-3 or TRBV12-4 to TRBJ1-3; D is perhaps TRBD1 (6 bases). V lost 4 bases and J 1 base, leaving 17 bases between the germline ends. CDR3 size: 17 residues. Here the CDR3 reads CASSWLWDIKSGNTIYF. The CDR3 nucleotides read TGTGCCAGCAGTTGGTTATGGGACATAAAGTCTGGAAACACCATATATTTT.

This clonotype was detected only a few times. V usage is TRBV5-5 and J usage is TRBJ2-2, with TRBD1 matching over 9 bases. The CDR3 is 15 amino acids. V lost 2 bases, J lost 4 bases, and 3 bases stayed unmatched. The germline gives CDR1 SGHKS, CDR2 YYEKEE (reference sequence). The CDR3 bases are TGTGCCAGCAGCTTATGGGACAGGGCCACCGGGGAGCTGTTTTTT. Translating gives CASSLWDRATGELFF.

This clonotype has just a few counts. The chain couples TRBV5-1 to TRBJ2-3, with 9 bases aligning to TRBD1. Germline values: CDR1 SGHRS, CDR2 YFSETQ. The V segment lost 3 bases and the J segment 2 bases; nucleotides outside the gene matches: 1. CDR3 length: 14 residues. The CDR3 DNA follows: TGCGCCAGCAGCTGGGACAGGGCCACAGATACGCAGTATTTT. It encodes CASSWDRATDTQYF.

This clonotype was counted only a few times. The V call is TRBV12-3 or TRBV12-4, the J call TRBJ1-1; D unclear. This CDR3 has 15 amino acids. Trimming left V 5 bases short and J 3 bases short, with 16 bases between. Here the CDR3 reads CASSLRFAGDTEAFF. In nucleotides, the CDR3 is TGTGCCAGCAGTCTCCGTTTTGCGGGAGACACTGAAGCTTTCTTT.

V is TRBV4-3 and J is TRBJ2-5; 10 bases agree with TRBD2. Germline lookup yields CDR1 LGHNA and CDR2 YSLEER. Trimming removed 4 bases from V and 4 bases from J; junction bases left unmatched: 12. The CDR3 is 17 amino acids. CDR3 coding DNA: TGCGCCAGCAGCCGAATTCAACCAGCGGGGGGGCGAGAGACCCAGTACTTC. Its protein product is CASSRIQPAGGRETQYF.

The rearrangement links TRBV6-1 to TRBJ2-2; 8 bases fit TRBD1. CDR3 size: 16 residues. Germline V gives CDR1 MNHNS, CDR2 SASEGT. The junction had 7 bases not matched to a gene; V was cut back by 3 bases and J by 4 bases. CDR3: CASSDQGATFTGELFF. Here the CDR3 DNA reads TGTGCCAGCAGTGACCAGGGGGCAACCTTCACCGGGGAGCTGTTTTTT.

This clonotype showed up just a few times. V is TRBV6-5 and J is TRBJ2-3, with D tentatively TRBD2 (5 bases). Germline V CDR1 and CDR2: MNHEY, SVGAGI. The CDR3 runs 19 residues. The ends were cut back, 0 bases at V and 4 bases at J, with 23 bases in the middle. CDR3 protein: CASSYSLTLGAAHPDTQYF. The CDR3 DNA sequence: TGTGCCAGCAGTTACTCTCTGACCCTTGGAGCGGCCCACCCAGATACGCAGTATTTT.

This clonotype was found a few times. The chain recombines TRBV29-1 with TRBJ2-5; D call uncertain. The V end was cut by 4 bases, the J end by 3 bases, with 3 bases between. Germline CDR1 is SQVTM and CDR2 is ANQGSEA. The CDR3 has 10 amino acids. The CDR3 DNA sequence: TGCAGCGTTGTCAAAGAGACCCAGTACTTC. Residues: CSVVKETQYF.

The CDR3 DNA sequence: TGCAGTGCTAGAGTAGAACAGGGAAACACCATATATTTT. Its protein product is CSARVEQGNTIYF. The chain couples TRBV20-1 to TRBJ1-3, with D uncertain. The CDR3 loop spans 13 amino acids. CDR1 is DFQATT, CDR2 SNEGSKA, per germline (reference sequence). Between the trimmed V and J ends, which lost 1 base and 4 bases, there was a span of 8 bases.

The chain uses TRBV10-3 and TRBJ1-3; D is uncertain. Germline V lookup: CDR1 ENHRY, CDR2 SYGVKD. V lost 3 bases and J lost 9, with 12 bases in between. The CDR3 runs to 13 residues. CDR3 amino acids: CAISDGLRSTIYF. The DNA for the CDR3 is TGTGCCATCAGTGACGGCTTGAGGAGCACCATATATTTT.

This clonotype showed up just a few times. The chain carries TRBV9 and TRBJ2-1; a possible D gene is TRBD1 (7 bases). In germline, CDR1 is SGDLS, CDR2 YYNGEE. The germline V and J ends were trimmed by 0 bases and 4 bases, with 11 bases remaining between them. The CDR3 consists of 15 residues. CDR3 in amino acids: CASSVGRGQYNEQFF. The DNA of the CDR3 is TGTGCCAGCAGCGTAGGGAGGGGGCAATACAATGAGCAGTTCTTC.

The CDR3 DNA is TGTGCCAGCAGTGCGGGGGCCTTCTACAATGAGCAGTTCTTC. Protein: CASSAGAFYNEQFF. The gene calls are TRBV2 and TRBJ2-1; D possibly uses TRBD1 or TRBD2 (6 bases each). Deletions cut 4 bases from V and 3 bases from J, with 10 bases between. The CDR3 has 14 amino acids. Per the germline V gene, CDR1 is SNHLY and CDR2 is FYNNEI.

This clonotype was recorded a few times. J is TRBJ2-2 and V is TRBV20-1; no clear D. Germline lookup yields CDR1 DFQATT and CDR2 SNEGSKA (reference sequence). This CDR3 comprises 15 residues. Trimming took off 3 bases at V and 0 bases at J, with 11 bases between the two ends. The CDR3 DNA reads as TGCAGTGCTAGGAGCAGAATACCGAACACCGGGGAGCTGTTTTTT. Protein sequence: CSARSRIPNTGELFF.

This clonotype occurred many times. The chain recombines TRBV12-3 or TRBV12-4 with TRBJ2-5; the D gene is possibly TRBD1 (6 bases). The CDR3 sequence is 13 residues long. Trimming took off 3 bases at V and 5 bases at J, with 10 bases between the two ends. The CDR3 nucleotides read TGTGCCAGCAGTTTCTTAGGGGGTGAGACCCAGTACTTC. Translation gives CASSFLGGETQYF.

In this sample, this clonotype turned up a few times. The chain joins TRBV7-2 to TRBJ1-1; TRBD1 aligns across 7 bases. CDR1 is SGHTA and CDR2 is FQGNSA in the germline V gene. J gave up 1 base and V 5 bases, and 10 bases lay outside the gene matches. The CDR3 covers 16 residues. The CDR3 loop is CASSNLGGLGNTEAFF. The CDR3 nucleotides read TGTGCCAGCAGCAACTTAGGGGGCCTCGGGAACACTGAAGCTTTCTTT. Full variable domain (missing parts from reference TRBV7-2 and TRBJ1-1): GAGVSQSPSNKVTEKGKDVELRCDPISGHTALYWYRQSLGQGLEFLIYFQGNSAPDKSGLPSDRFSAERTGGSVSTLTIQRTQQEDSAVYLCASSNLGGLGNTEAFFGQGTRLTVV.